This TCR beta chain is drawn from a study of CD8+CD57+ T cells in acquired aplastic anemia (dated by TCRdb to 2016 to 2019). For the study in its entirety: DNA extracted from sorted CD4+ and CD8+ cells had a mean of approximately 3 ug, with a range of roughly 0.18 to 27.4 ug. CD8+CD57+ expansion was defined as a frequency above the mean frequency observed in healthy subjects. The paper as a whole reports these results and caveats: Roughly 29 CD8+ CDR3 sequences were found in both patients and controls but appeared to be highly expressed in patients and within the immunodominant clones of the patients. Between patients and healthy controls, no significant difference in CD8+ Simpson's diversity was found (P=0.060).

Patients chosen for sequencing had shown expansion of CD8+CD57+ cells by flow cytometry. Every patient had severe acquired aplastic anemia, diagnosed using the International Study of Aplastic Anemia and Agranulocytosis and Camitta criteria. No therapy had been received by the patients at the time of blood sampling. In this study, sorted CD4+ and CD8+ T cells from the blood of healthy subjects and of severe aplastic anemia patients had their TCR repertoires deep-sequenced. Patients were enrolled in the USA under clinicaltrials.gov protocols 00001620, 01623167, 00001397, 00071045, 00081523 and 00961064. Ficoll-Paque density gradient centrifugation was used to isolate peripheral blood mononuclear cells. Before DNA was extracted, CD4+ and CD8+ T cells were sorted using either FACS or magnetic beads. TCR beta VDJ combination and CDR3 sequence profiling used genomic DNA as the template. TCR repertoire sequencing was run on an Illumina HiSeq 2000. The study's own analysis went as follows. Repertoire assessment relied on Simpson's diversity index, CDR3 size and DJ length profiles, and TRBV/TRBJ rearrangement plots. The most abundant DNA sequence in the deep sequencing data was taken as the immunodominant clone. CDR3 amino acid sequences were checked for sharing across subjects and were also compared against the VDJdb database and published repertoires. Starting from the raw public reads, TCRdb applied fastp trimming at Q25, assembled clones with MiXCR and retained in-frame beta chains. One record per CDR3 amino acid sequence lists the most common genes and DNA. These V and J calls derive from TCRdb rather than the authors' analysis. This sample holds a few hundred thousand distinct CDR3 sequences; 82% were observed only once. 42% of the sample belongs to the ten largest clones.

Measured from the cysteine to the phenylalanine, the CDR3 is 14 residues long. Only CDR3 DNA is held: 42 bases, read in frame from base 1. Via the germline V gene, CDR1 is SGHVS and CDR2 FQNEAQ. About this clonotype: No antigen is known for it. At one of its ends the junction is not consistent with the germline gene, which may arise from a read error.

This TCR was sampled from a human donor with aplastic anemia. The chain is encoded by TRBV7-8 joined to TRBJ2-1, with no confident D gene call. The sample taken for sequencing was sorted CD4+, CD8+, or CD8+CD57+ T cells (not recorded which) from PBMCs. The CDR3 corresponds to CASSFKPFYKALSF. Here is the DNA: TGTGCCAGCAGCTTTAAGCCATTCTACAAAGCCCTGTCCTTC.